These T cell receptor beta chains were read from a single sample in a study of blood T cell repertoires in COVID-19. TCRdb's copy holds only in-frame clones and misses some; the assay was immunoSEQ multiplex PCR. The sample holds around 390,000 clones, approximately 87% seen once. Material: PBMCs or T cells enriched from blood (not recorded which). The source is a woman aged 45-65 years who had recovered from COVID-19. The CDR3 runs from the conserved cysteine through the conserved F or W. Fields, in order: D gene, clone size, CDR3 length, V gene, J gene, CDR3 protein, CDR3 DNA. D genes are given only for firm matches. Where a row states a size, it is once, few, many or the class of an expanded clone; other rows omit it.

D: NA
size: NA
length: 16
V: TRBV10-3
J: TRBJ1-1
CDR3: CAISPSQGRGNTEAFF
DNA: TGTGCCATCAGCCCGAGTCAGGGGAGGGGGAACACTGAAGCTTTCTTT

D: TRBD2
size: NA
length: 17
V: TRBV27
J: TRBJ2-1
CDR3: CASGTLAVLSSYNEQFF
DNA: TGTGCCAGCGGGACCCTAGCGGTACTCAGCTCCTACAATGAGCAGTTCTTC

D: TRBD1
size: NA
length: 12
V: TRBV5-4
J: TRBJ2-1
CDR3: CASSWTGTGEFF
DNA: TGTGCCAGCAGCTGGACCGGGACAGGGGAGTTCTTC

D: TRBD1
size: NA
length: 18
V: TRBV4-1
J: TRBJ1-1
CDR3: CASSQPGQGQFMNTEAFF
DNA: TGCGCCAGCAGCCAACCGGGACAGGGACAATTCATGAACACTGAAGCTTTCTTT

D: NA
size: NA
length: 15
V: TRBV9
J: TRBJ2-2
CDR3: CASSATGLNTGELFF
DNA: TGTGCCAGCAGCGCGACGGGATTAAACACCGGGGAGCTGTTTTTT

D: TRBD1
size: NA
length: 23
V: TRBV19
J: TRBJ1-5
CDR3: CASSLRGDLRGGRTPRGNQPQHF
DNA: TGTGCCAGTAGCCTACGTGGGGATTTGAGAGGGGGCCGGACCCCTAGGGGCAATCAGCCCCAGCATTTT

D: TRBD2
size: NA
length: 17
V: TRBV5-1
J: TRBJ2-2
CDR3: CASSLGSGGARTGELFF
DNA: TGCGCCAGCAGCTTGGGTAGCGGGGGGGCCCGAACCGGGGAGCTGTTTTTT

D: TRBD1
size: NA
length: 13
V: TRBV19
J: TRBJ2-3
CDR3: CASNDRAIDTQYF
DNA: TGTGCCAGTAACGACAGGGCGATAGATACGCAGTATTTT

D: NA
size: NA
length: 16
V: TRBV30
J: TRBJ1-6
CDR3: CAWSEARSSYNSPLHF
DNA: TGTGCCTGGAGCGAGGCGAGGAGCTCCTATAATTCACCCCTCCACTTT

D: NA
size: NA
length: 16
V: TRBV7-9
J: TRBJ2-6
CDR3: CASSSRRGSGANVLTF
DNA: TGTGCCAGCAGCTCCCGCCGGGGCTCTGGGGCCAACGTCCTGACTTTC

D: NA
size: NA
length: 13
V: TRBV7-2
J: TRBJ2-7
CDR3: CASSLAGGNEQYF
DNA: TGTGCCAGCAGCTTAGCGGGGGGTAACGAGCAGTACTTC

D: NA
size: NA
length: 14
V: TRBV7-2
J: TRBJ2-7
CDR3: CASTRAGEGYEQYF
DNA: TGTGCCAGCACTCGGGCGGGTGAAGGCTACGAGCAGTACTTC

D: NA
size: NA
length: 12
V: TRBV24-1
J: TRBJ1-1
CDR3: CATSDSGYEAFF
DNA: TGTGCCACCAGTGATTCGGGTTATGAAGCTTTCTTT

D: TRBD1
size: few
length: 16
V: TRBV4-2
J: TRBJ2-2
CDR3: CASSQQLPGGLGELFF
DNA: TGTGCCAGCAGCCAACAACTTCCAGGGGGTCTCGGGGAGCTGTTTTTT

D: TRBD1
size: few
length: 16
V: TRBV30
J: TRBJ1-4
CDR3: CAWSVVTGDPNEKLFF
DNA: TGTGCCTGGAGTGTTGTAACAGGGGATCCTAATGAAAAACTGTTTTTT

D: NA
size: NA
length: 14
V: TRBV5-6
J: TRBJ1-3
CDR3: CASSRRSSGNTIYF
DNA: TGTGCCAGCAGCCGACGGAGCTCTGGAAACACCATATATTTT

D: TRBD1
size: NA
length: 13
V: TRBV6-1
J: TRBJ2-3
CDR3: CASSEGRTGVEYF
DNA: TGTGCCAGCAGTGAAGGAAGGACAGGGGTCGAGTATTTT

D: NA
size: NA
length: 16
V: TRBV2
J: TRBJ2-2
CDR3: CASSEGQRYPPRELFF
DNA: TGTGCCAGCAGTGAAGGACAGCGATACCCACCGAGGGAGCTGTTTTTT

D: TRBD1
size: NA
length: 14
V: TRBV3-1/TRBV3-2
J: TRBJ1-4
CDR3: CASSRPRQGEKLFF
DNA: TGTGCCAGCAGCCGGCCGCGACAGGGCGAAAAACTGTTTTTT

D: NA
size: NA
length: 14
V: TRBV6-5
J: TRBJ2-2
CDR3: CASRSGMYTGELFF
DNA: TGTGCCAGCAGGTCAGGGATGTACACCGGGGAGCTGTTTTTT

D: NA
size: NA
length: 14
V: TRBV7-8
J: TRBJ1-2
CDR3: CASSLGADYYGYTF
DNA: TGTGCCAGCAGCTTAGGGGCAGATTACTATGGCTACACCTTC

D: NA
size: NA
length: 14
V: TRBV3-1/TRBV3-2
J: TRBJ1-5
CDR3: CASSQGQARQPQHF
DNA: TGTGCCAGCAGCCAAGGACAAGCCCGTCAGCCCCAGCATTTT

D: NA
size: NA
length: 14
V: TRBV18
J: TRBJ2-3
CDR3: CASSPSGTGDTQYF
DNA: TGTGCCAGCTCACCATCTGGTACGGGAGATACGCAGTATTTT

D: NA
size: NA
length: 13
V: TRBV28
J: TRBJ1-2
CDR3: CASSPDSDTGYTF
DNA: TGTGCCAGCAGTCCTGATTCGGACACTGGCTACACCTTC

D: NA
size: NA
length: 16
V: TRBV5-5
J: TRBJ2-2
CDR3: CASSIPPAGRGGELFF
DNA: TGTGCCAGCAGCATCCCGCCGGCAGGGCGAGGCGGGGAGCTGTTTTTT

D: NA
size: NA
length: 13
V: TRBV30
J: TRBJ2-7
CDR3: CAWSLVDNYEQYF
DNA: TGTGCCTGGAGTTTGGTGGACAACTACGAGCAGTACTTC

D: NA
size: few
length: 14
V: TRBV5-1
J: TRBJ1-6
CDR3: CASSSTDVNSPLHF
DNA: TGCGCCAGCAGCTCGACAGATGTGAATTCACCCCTCCACTTT

D: NA
size: once
length: 16
V: TRBV28
J: TRBJ1-2
CDR3: CASSPSTLGQGDAHTF
DNA: NA

D: TRBD2
size: NA
length: 12
V: TRBV7-2
J: TRBJ2-2
CDR3: CAWGGYTGELFF
DNA: TGTGCCTGGGGGGGTTACACCGGGGAGCTGTTTTTT

D: NA
size: NA
length: 16
V: TRBV5-4
J: TRBJ1-2
CDR3: CASSPGGGLRDYGYTF
DNA: TGTGCCAGCAGCCCCGGGGGGGGCCTTAGGGACTATGGCTACACCTTC

D: TRBD1
size: few
length: 15
V: TRBV2
J: TRBJ1-1
CDR3: CASSERSGRGTEAFF
DNA: TGTGCCAGCAGTGAAAGATCAGGCAGGGGGACTGAAGCTTTCTTT

D: TRBD2
size: NA
length: 15
V: TRBV7-2
J: TRBJ2-3
CDR3: CASSLIGGGKDTQYF
DNA: TGTGCCAGCAGCTTAATTGGCGGGGGTAAAGATACGCAGTATTTT

D: NA
size: NA
length: 16
V: TRBV7-2
J: TRBJ1-1
CDR3: CASSLAYQGYFTEAFF
DNA: TGTGCCAGCAGCTTAGCGTATCAGGGGTATTTCACTGAAGCTTTCTTT

D: NA
size: NA
length: 16
V: TRBV13
J: TRBJ2-5
CDR3: CASSGWATSGQETQYF
DNA: TGTGCCAGCAGCGGCTGGGCGACTAGTGGCCAAGAGACCCAGTACTTC

D: NA
size: NA
length: 14
V: TRBV3-1/TRBV3-2
J: TRBJ2-2
CDR3: CASSPTTSTGELFF
DNA: TGTGCCAGCAGCCCCACGACATCCACCGGGGAGCTGTTTTTT

D: NA
size: NA
length: 13
V: TRBV12-3/TRBV12-4
J: TRBJ1-1
CDR3: CASSAPIGAEAFF
DNA: TGTGCCAGCAGCGCCCCGATCGGGGCTGAAGCTTTCTTT

D: TRBD1
size: NA
length: 18
V: TRBV19
J: TRBJ1-3
CDR3: CASSSGTETLHSGNTIYF
DNA: TGTGCCAGTAGTTCCGGGACAGAGACTCTTCACTCTGGAAACACCATATATTTT

D: TRBD2
size: NA
length: 17
V: TRBV7-9
J: TRBJ2-5
CDR3: CASSLVLSSGGFETQYF
DNA: TGTGCCAGCAGCTTAGTTCTGTCTAGCGGGGGGTTCGAGACCCAGTACTTC

D: NA
size: NA
length: 18
V: TRBV27
J: TRBJ1-1
CDR3: CASSLSSSGSGVNTEAFF
DNA: TGTGCCAGCAGTTTAAGTTCTTCAGGGTCAGGGGTGAACACTGAAGCTTTCTTT

D: TRBD1
size: few
length: 14
V: TRBV2
J: TRBJ1-2
CDR3: CASSPTGPNYGYTF
DNA: TGTGCCAGCAGCCCGACAGGGCCTAACTATGGCTACACCTTC

D: TRBD1
size: many
length: 14
V: TRBV5-1
J: TRBJ1-3
CDR3: CASREGAPGNTIYF
DNA: TGCGCCAGCAGGGAGGGGGCGCCAGGAAACACCATATATTTT

D: TRBD1
size: NA
length: 17
V: TRBV5-1
J: TRBJ2-1
CDR3: CASSLAEGDRVKNEQFF
DNA: TGCGCCAGCAGCTTGGCCGAGGGGGACAGGGTAAAAAATGAGCAGTTCTTC

D: TRBD1
size: NA
length: 13
V: TRBV11-2
J: TRBJ1-1
CDR3: CASSYRQGPEAFF
DNA: TGTGCCAGCAGCTATCGACAGGGCCCTGAAGCTTTCTTT

D: TRBD1
size: NA
length: 14
V: TRBV13
J: TRBJ1-5
CDR3: CASSRGQGNQPQHF
DNA: TGTGCCAGCAGCCGAGGACAGGGCAATCAGCCCCAGCATTTT

D: TRBD1
size: NA
length: 15
V: TRBV27
J: TRBJ1-2
CDR3: CASSALNRGSYGYTF
DNA: TGTGCCAGCAGTGCCCTAAACAGGGGAAGCTATGGCTACACCTTC

D: NA
size: NA
length: 13
V: TRBV6-2/TRBV6-3
J: TRBJ1-2
CDR3: CASSYFGGDGYTF
DNA: TGTGCCAGCAGTTACTTCGGAGGGGATGGCTACACCTTC

D: NA
size: NA
length: 12
V: TRBV29-1
J: TRBJ2-7
CDR3: CSVDAGSYEQYF
DNA: TGCAGCGTTGATGCAGGCTCCTACGAGCAGTACTTC

D: TRBD1
size: NA
length: 16
V: TRBV5-1
J: TRBJ1-1
CDR3: CASSFGTGGVNTEAFF
DNA: TGCGCCAGCAGCTTCGGGACAGGGGGCGTGAACACTGAAGCTTTCTTT

D: NA
size: NA
length: 16
V: TRBV29-1
J: TRBJ1-3
CDR3: CSVEERLGGPGNTIYF
DNA: TGCAGCGTTGAAGAACGCCTGGGGGGGCCAGGAAACACCATATATTTT

D: TRBD1
size: NA
length: 15
V: TRBV7-2
J: TRBJ1-1
CDR3: CASSRRPGQFTEAFF
DNA: TGTGCCAGCAGCCGCCGCCCGGGACAGTTCACTGAAGCTTTCTTT

D: NA
size: NA
length: 15
V: TRBV30
J: TRBJ1-3
CDR3: CAWSQKGSAGNTIYF
DNA: TGTGCCTGGAGCCAGAAGGGGTCTGCAGGAAACACCATATATTTT

D: NA
size: NA
length: 13
V: TRBV5-5
J: TRBJ1-5
CDR3: CASSSSSGDPQHF
DNA: TGTGCCAGCAGCTCGTCCTCAGGGGATCCCCAGCATTTT

D: TRBD1
size: NA
length: 15
V: TRBV7-9
J: TRBJ1-1
CDR3: CASSFGQGAFTEAFF
DNA: TGTGCCAGCAGCTTCGGACAGGGGGCGTTCACTGAAGCTTTCTTT